These T cell receptor beta chains were read from a single sample in a study of blood T cell repertoires in COVID-19. Produced via immunoSEQ multiplex PCR; TCRdb's table is partial and in-frame only. Among 200,000 to 300,000 clones listed, around 90% were seen once. The source material was peripheral blood. The receptors were gathered from a woman aged 55-69 years with COVID-19, enrolled during active disease. Each CDR3 is given with its conserved first and last residue. The order of the fields is CDR3 DNA, CDR3 protein, V gene, clone size, D gene, J gene. D genes are given only for firm matches. Clone size is stated in some rows and not others, as once, few, many or a class when expanded.

DNA: TGTGCCAGCAGCTTGGAGGTGAGGAGGGGCAATGAGCAGTTCTTC; CDR3: CASSLEVRRGNEQFF; V: TRBV5-4; size: -; D: -; J: TRBJ2-1
DNA: TGTGCCTGTCTGCCGGGATACTCCTACGAGCAGTACTTC; CDR3: CACLPGYSYEQYF; V: TRBV30; size: -; D: -; J: TRBJ2-7
DNA: TGTGCCAGCAGAAAAGAAACTCGGGGCACAGATACGCAGTATTTT; CDR3: CASRKETRGTDTQYF; V: TRBV5-4; size: -; D: -; J: TRBJ2-3
DNA: TGTGCCAGCAGCCCTGGCGGGGTGAGGACTGAAGCTTTCTTT; CDR3: CASSPGGVRTEAFF; V: TRBV28; size: -; D: -; J: TRBJ1-1
DNA: TGTGCCAGCACCCAGGGAGACAGGGTCTCTGGAAACACCATATATTTT; CDR3: CASTQGDRVSGNTIYF; V: TRBV9; size: -; D: TRBD1; J: TRBJ1-3
DNA: TGCGCCAGCAGCACAGGGGGCAACTATGGCTACACCTTC; CDR3: CASSTGGNYGYTF; V: TRBV5-1; size: -; D: TRBD1; J: TRBJ1-2
DNA: TGTGCCAGCAGTCCCGGGACAGGGCCCTACGAGCAGTACTTC; CDR3: CASSPGTGPYEQYF; V: TRBV6-4; size: once; D: TRBD1; J: TRBJ2-7
DNA: TGTGCCAGCAGCTTAAGCGGCGGGAGGGCCGAACAGTTCTTC; CDR3: CASSLSGGRAEQFF; V: TRBV13; size: -; D: TRBD2; J: TRBJ2-1
DNA: TGTGCCAGTAGTTGGTACAGTGCATCGTTAGCGGGCGGCTACACCTTC; CDR3: CASSWYSASLAGGYTF; V: TRBV6-5; size: -; D: -; J: TRBJ1-2
DNA: TGTGCCAGCAGTGAAGGTGGCTGGCATGAGCAGTTCTTC; CDR3: CASSEGGWHEQFF; V: TRBV6-1; size: -; D: -; J: TRBJ2-1
DNA: TGCAGCGTTGAAGAGATAACAGGCCGGACCTACGAGCAGTACTTC; CDR3: CSVEEITGRTYEQYF; V: TRBV29-1; size: once; D: -; J: TRBJ2-7
DNA: TGTGCCAGCAGCGGGACAGTGAACACTGAAGCTTTCTTT; CDR3: CASSGTVNTEAFF; V: TRBV2; size: -; D: TRBD1; J: TRBJ1-1
DNA: TGCAGCGTAGAAAGTGGCCAGGTGGCAGATACGCAGTATTTT; CDR3: CSVESGQVADTQYF; V: TRBV29-1; size: -; D: -; J: TRBJ2-3
DNA: TGTGCCAGCAGACTCGGGACTAGCGACACCGGGGAGCTGTTTTTT; CDR3: CASRLGTSDTGELFF; V: TRBV28; size: -; D: TRBD2; J: TRBJ2-2
DNA: TGTGCCAGCTCCCTAAAAACAGGGGGTTCGGGGAATGAGCAGTTCTTC; CDR3: CASSLKTGGSGNEQFF; V: TRBV18; size: -; D: TRBD1; J: TRBJ2-1
DNA: TGTGCCATCACTTCCCCTGGGGCCAACGTCCTGACTTTC; CDR3: CAITSPGANVLTF; V: TRBV24-1; size: -; D: -; J: TRBJ2-6
DNA: TGTGCCAGCAGTTCGGACAGGGGTGGTTATGGCTACACCTTC; CDR3: CASSSDRGGYGYTF; V: TRBV6-5; size: -; D: TRBD1; J: TRBJ1-2
DNA: TGTGCCATCAAGCCTAGCGGGAGAGGTGGGGCCAACGTCCTGACTTTC; CDR3: CAIKPSGRGGANVLTF; V: TRBV10-3; size: -; D: TRBD2; J: TRBJ2-6
DNA: TGCGCCACTACTCCCCTGGGTGGGGCGCTGGATACGCAGTATTTT; CDR3: CATTPLGGALDTQYF; V: TRBV5-1; size: -; D: -; J: TRBJ2-3
DNA: TGTGCCAGCCAGGACAGGGGGATCGGAAACACCATATATTTT; CDR3: CASQDRGIGNTIYF; V: TRBV28; size: once; D: TRBD1; J: TRBJ1-3
DNA: TGCAGCGCTAGTCCCCTAACGGGAGGGCTGACCTACGAGCAGTACTTC; CDR3: CSASPLTGGLTYEQYF; V: TRBV20-1; size: -; D: TRBD2; J: TRBJ2-7
DNA: TGTGCCAGCAGCATGGACTGTGACTCTGGAAACACCATATATTTT; CDR3: CASSMDCDSGNTIYF; V: TRBV21-1; size: -; D: -; J: TRBJ1-3
DNA: TGTGCCAGCAGTTTCTCCAGATTAAATGAAAAACTGTTTTTT; CDR3: CASSFSRLNEKLFF; V: TRBV28; size: -; D: -; J: TRBJ1-4
DNA: TGTGCCAGCAGTATGCGCCCCTATAATTCACCCCTCCACTTT; CDR3: CASSMRPYNSPLHF; V: TRBV27; size: -; D: -; J: TRBJ1-6
DNA: TGCGCCAGCAGCCAGGGCGCCGGCCTTTATCCCTACGAGCAGTACTTC; CDR3: CASSQGAGLYPYEQYF; V: TRBV4-1; size: once; D: -; J: TRBJ2-7
DNA: TGTGCCATCAGTGACCCGGGTCCCCATAATGAAAAACTGTTTTTT; CDR3: CAISDPGPHNEKLFF; V: TRBV10-3; size: -; D: -; J: TRBJ1-4
DNA: TGTGCCAGCAGCGTAACTAGCGGGGAAACTACGCAGTATTTT; CDR3: CASSVTSGETTQYF; V: TRBV9; size: once; D: TRBD2; J: TRBJ2-3
DNA: TGTGCCAGCAGCCAAGGGGTTAGCGGGAGTTTGAACACCGGGGAGCTGTTTTTT; CDR3: CASSQGVSGSLNTGELFF; V: TRBV14; size: -; D: TRBD2; J: TRBJ2-2
DNA: TGTGCCAGCAGCCAAGTCCCCAGGGTGGAGCAGTTCTTC; CDR3: CASSQVPRVEQFF; V: TRBV3-1/TRBV3-2; size: once; D: -; J: TRBJ2-1
DNA: TGTGCCAGCAGCTTAGATTGGGCTTCTGGAAACACCATATATTTT; CDR3: CASSLDWASGNTIYF; V: TRBV11-2; size: few; D: -; J: TRBJ1-3
DNA: TGTGCCAGCCGAGGTGCCGGGGCCAACGTCCTGACTTTC; CDR3: CASRGAGANVLTF; V: TRBV12-3/TRBV12-4; size: -; D: -; J: TRBJ2-6
DNA: TGTGCCAGCAGCCGCCGGGGGACAGGGGGTTACGAGCAGTACTTC; CDR3: CASSRRGTGGYEQYF; V: TRBV27; size: -; D: TRBD1; J: TRBJ2-7
DNA: TGTGCCAGCAGCCGGGAACCACAGAACACCGGGGAGCTGTTTTTT; CDR3: CASSREPQNTGELFF; V: TRBV5-4; size: -; D: -; J: TRBJ2-2
DNA: TGCGCCAGCAGCCAACCGGGGGACGGCGCCGTAACTAATGAAAAACTGTTTTTT; CDR3: CASSQPGDGAVTNEKLFF; V: TRBV4-1; size: -; D: -; J: TRBJ1-4
DNA: TGTGCCAGCAGGCGGACAGCGCCTTCCTACGAGCAGTACTTC; CDR3: CASRRTAPSYEQYF; V: TRBV2; size: -; D: -; J: TRBJ2-7
DNA: TGTGCCAGCAGCCAATCGAGAGCGAACACTGAAGCTTTCTTT; CDR3: CASSQSRANTEAFF; V: TRBV4-2; size: -; D: -; J: TRBJ1-1
DNA: TGTGCCAGCAGCCAAGACTTGGGGGCAAACTATGGCTACACCTTC; CDR3: CASSQDLGANYGYTF; V: TRBV3-1/TRBV3-2; size: -; D: -; J: TRBJ1-2
DNA: TGTGCCAGCACCCCGCTCCCGGCAACTAGCGGGAGTGCGACCCAGTACTTC; CDR3: CASTPLPATSGSATQYF; V: TRBV3-1/TRBV3-2; size: -; D: TRBD2; J: TRBJ2-5
DNA: TGTGCCAGCAGCCCTGGAGCGGGGGGCGCGGGCACCGGGGAGCTGTTTTTT; CDR3: CASSPGAGGAGTGELFF; V: TRBV7-9; size: -; D: TRBD2; J: TRBJ2-2
DNA: TGTGCCACCAGTGACCTCAGCGGGAGTCGAACCGGGGAGCTGTTTTTT; CDR3: CATSDLSGSRTGELFF; V: TRBV24-1; size: once; D: TRBD2; J: TRBJ2-2
DNA: TGTGCCAGCAGCTTGGGGAGACTAGCGGCCTACAATGAGCAGTTCTTC; CDR3: CASSLGRLAAYNEQFF; V: TRBV5-8; size: -; D: TRBD2; J: TRBJ2-1
DNA: TGTGCCAGCAGCAGGGACAGGGGTACAGATACGCAGTATTTT; CDR3: CASSRDRGTDTQYF; V: TRBV6-4; size: -; D: TRBD1; J: TRBJ2-3
DNA: TGTGCCAGCAGTGAGGTAGCGGGAGTATCCTACGAGCAGTACTTC; CDR3: CASSEVAGVSYEQYF; V: TRBV6-4; size: -; D: TRBD2; J: TRBJ2-7
DNA: TGCAGTGCTAGTGCCCCAGGGGGTCAACTCGGCTACACCTTC; CDR3: CSASAPGGQLGYTF; V: TRBV20-1; size: many; D: TRBD1; J: TRBJ1-2
DNA: TGTGCCAGCAGTCGAGGGGGCAATGAAAAACTGTTTTTT; CDR3: CASSRGGNEKLFF; V: TRBV2; size: -; D: TRBD1; J: TRBJ1-4
DNA: TGTGCCAGCAGCTTAGTAGCCTCCTACGAGCAGTACTTC; CDR3: CASSLVASYEQYF; V: TRBV7-2; size: -; D: -; J: TRBJ2-7
DNA: TGTGCCCATGAGGGTTGGGGGACCCAGTACTTC; CDR3: CAHEGWGTQYF; V: TRBV27; size: -; D: -; J: TRBJ2-5
DNA: TGTGCCAGCAGCTTTTGGGACAGGGGCTGGGGTTCCTATGGCTACACCTTC; CDR3: CASSFWDRGWGSYGYTF; V: TRBV5-6; size: -; D: TRBD1; J: TRBJ1-2
DNA: TGTGCCTGGGCTTTCAGGGTGGGCACTGAAGCTTTCTTT; CDR3: CAWAFRVGTEAFF; V: TRBV30; size: -; D: -; J: TRBJ1-1
DNA: TGTGCCAGCAGCGTAGAATGGGACTCCAATAGTGTTGGGCAGTACTTC; CDR3: CASSVEWDSNSVGQYF; V: TRBV9; size: -; D: -; J: TRBJ2-7
DNA: TGTGCCAGCAGTTTCCAGACAGGGGCCCCCTACGAGCAGTACTTC; CDR3: CASSFQTGAPYEQYF; V: TRBV27; size: -; D: TRBD1; J: TRBJ2-7
DNA: TGTGCCAGCAGCCTCACCCCGGTTGATACGCAGTATTTT; CDR3: CASSLTPVDTQYF; V: TRBV7-3; size: -; D: -; J: TRBJ2-3
DNA: TGTGCCAGCAGTGAAGAGATTCCGGGACTAGCGGATATCTACGAGCAGTACTTC; CDR3: CASSEEIPGLADIYEQYF; V: TRBV2; size: once; D: TRBD2; J: TRBJ2-7
DNA: TGTGCCATCAGTGAGTCTATGACAGGGGCTAATCAGCCCCAGCATTTT; CDR3: CAISESMTGANQPQHF; V: TRBV10-3; size: -; D: TRBD1; J: TRBJ1-5
DNA: TGTGCCAGCAGCCCGAACAGGGGCACTCAAGAGACCCAGTACTTC; CDR3: CASSPNRGTQETQYF; V: TRBV3-1/TRBV3-2; size: -; D: TRBD1; J: TRBJ2-5